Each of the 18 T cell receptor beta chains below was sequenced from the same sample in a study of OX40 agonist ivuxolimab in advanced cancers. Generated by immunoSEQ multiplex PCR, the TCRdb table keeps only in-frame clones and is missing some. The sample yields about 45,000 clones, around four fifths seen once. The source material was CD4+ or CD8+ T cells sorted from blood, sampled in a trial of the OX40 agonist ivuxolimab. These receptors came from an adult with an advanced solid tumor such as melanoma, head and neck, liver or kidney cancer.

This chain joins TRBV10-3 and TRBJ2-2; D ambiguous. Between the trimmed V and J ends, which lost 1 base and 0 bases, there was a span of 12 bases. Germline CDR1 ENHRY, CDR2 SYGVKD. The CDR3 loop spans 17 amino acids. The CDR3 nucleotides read TGTGCCATCAGTGAGTTATGGGGTAGAGCGAACACCGGGGAGCTGTTTTTT. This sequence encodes CAISELWGRANTGELFF.

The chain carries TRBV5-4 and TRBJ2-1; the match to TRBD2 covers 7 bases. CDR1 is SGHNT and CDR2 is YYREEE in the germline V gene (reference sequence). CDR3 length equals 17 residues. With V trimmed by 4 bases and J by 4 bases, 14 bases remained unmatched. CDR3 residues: CASSDLSTGGSYNEQFF. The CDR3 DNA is TGTGCCAGCAGCGATTTGTCCACCGGGGGGTCTTACAATGAGCAGTTCTTC.

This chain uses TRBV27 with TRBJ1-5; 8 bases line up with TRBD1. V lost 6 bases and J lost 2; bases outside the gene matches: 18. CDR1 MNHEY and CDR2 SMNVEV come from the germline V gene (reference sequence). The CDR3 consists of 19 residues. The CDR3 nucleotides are TGTGCCAGCAGCTCCCAAGGACAGGGCCGATATAGGGGCAATCAGCCCCAGCATTTT. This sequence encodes CASSSQGQGRYRGNQPQHF.

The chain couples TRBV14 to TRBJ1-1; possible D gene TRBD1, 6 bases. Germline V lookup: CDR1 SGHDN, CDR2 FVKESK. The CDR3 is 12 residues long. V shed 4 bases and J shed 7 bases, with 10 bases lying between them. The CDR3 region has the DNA TGTGCCAGCAGCCTTAGGGGGGATGAAGCTTTCTTT. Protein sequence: CASSLRGDEAFF. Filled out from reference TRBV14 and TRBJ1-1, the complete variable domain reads EAGVTQFPSHSVIEKGQTVTLRCDPISGHDNLYWYRRVMGKEIKFLLHFVKESKQDESGMPNNRFLAERTGGTYSTLKVQPAELEDSGVYFCASSLRGDEAFFGQGTRLTVV.

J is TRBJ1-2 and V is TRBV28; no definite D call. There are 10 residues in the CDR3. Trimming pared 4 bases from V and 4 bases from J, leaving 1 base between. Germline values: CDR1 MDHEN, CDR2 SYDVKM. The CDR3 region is CASSSYGYTF. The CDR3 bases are TGTGCCAGCAGTTCCTATGGCTACACCTTC.

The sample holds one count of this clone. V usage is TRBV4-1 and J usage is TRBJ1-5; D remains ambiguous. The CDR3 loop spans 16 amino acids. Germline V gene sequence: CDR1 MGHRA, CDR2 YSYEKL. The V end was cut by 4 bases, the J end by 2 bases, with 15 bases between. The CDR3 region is CASSLVPLVGNQPQHF. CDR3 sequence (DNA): TGCGCCAGCAGCCTAGTTCCCCTGGTTGGCAATCAGCCCCAGCATTTT.

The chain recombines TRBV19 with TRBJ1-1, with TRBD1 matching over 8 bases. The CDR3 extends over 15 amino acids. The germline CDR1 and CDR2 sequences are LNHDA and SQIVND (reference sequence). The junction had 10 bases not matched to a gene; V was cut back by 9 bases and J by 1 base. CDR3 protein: CASGTWTGPNTEAFF. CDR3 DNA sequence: TGTGCCAGCGGGACCTGGACAGGGCCGAACACTGAAGCTTTCTTT. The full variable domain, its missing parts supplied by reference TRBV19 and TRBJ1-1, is DGGITQSPKYLFRKEGQNVTLSCEQNLNHDAMYWYRQDPGQGLRLIYYSQIVNDFQKGDIAEGYSVSREKKESFPLTVTSAQKNPTAFYLCASGTWTGPNTEAFFGQGTRLTVV.

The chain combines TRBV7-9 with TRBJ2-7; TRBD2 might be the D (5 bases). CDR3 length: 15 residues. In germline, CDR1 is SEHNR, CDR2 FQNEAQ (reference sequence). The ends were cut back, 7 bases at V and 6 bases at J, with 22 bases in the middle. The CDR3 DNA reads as TGTGCCAGCACAGATAAGGGTGGAGGTCGGGCCGAGCAGTACTTC. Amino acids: CASTDKGGGRAEQYF.

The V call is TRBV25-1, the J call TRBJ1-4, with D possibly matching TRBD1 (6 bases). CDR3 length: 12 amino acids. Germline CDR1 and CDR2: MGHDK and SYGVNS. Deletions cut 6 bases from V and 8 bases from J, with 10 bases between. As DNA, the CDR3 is TGTGCCAGCAGGGGGAGGGGGGAAAAACTGTTTTTT. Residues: CASRGRGEKLFF.

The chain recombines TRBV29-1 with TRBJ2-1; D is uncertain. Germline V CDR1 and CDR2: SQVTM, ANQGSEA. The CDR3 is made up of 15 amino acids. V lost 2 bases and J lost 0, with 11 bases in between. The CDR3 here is CSVESPISSYNEQFF. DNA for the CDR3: TGCAGCGTTGAATCCCCGATTAGCTCCTACAATGAGCAGTTCTTC.

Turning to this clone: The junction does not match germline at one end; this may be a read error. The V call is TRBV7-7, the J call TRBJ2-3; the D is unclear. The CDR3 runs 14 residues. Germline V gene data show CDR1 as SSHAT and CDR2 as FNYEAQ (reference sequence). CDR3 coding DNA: TGTGCTAGCAGCTTAGTTATGTGGTCCGGCAGAAGGTATTTT. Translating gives CASSLVMWSGRRYF.

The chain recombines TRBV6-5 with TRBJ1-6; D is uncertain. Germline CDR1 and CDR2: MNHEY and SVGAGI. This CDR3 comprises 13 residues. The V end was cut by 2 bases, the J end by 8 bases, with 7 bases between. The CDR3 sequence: CASSYTAYSPLHF. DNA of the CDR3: TGTGCCAGCAGTTACACGGCGTATTCACCCCTCCACTTT.

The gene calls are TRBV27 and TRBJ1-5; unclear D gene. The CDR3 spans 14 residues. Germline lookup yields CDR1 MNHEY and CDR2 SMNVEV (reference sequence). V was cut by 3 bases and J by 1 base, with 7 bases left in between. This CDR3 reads CASSLSYSNQPQHF. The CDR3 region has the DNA TGTGCCAGCAGTTTGTCCTACAGCAATCAGCCCCAGCATTTT.

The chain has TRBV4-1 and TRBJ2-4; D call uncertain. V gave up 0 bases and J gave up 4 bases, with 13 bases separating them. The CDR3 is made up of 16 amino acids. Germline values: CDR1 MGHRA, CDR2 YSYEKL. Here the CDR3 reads CASSQEGQVGKNIQYF. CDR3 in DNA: TGCGCCAGCAGCCAAGAAGGGCAGGTCGGGAAAAACATTCAGTACTTC.

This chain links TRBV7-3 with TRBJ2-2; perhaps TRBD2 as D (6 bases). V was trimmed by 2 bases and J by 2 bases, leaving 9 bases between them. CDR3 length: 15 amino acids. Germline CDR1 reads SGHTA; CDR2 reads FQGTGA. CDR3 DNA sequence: TGTGCCAGCAGCTTAGCGGGAAGCAACACCGGGGAGCTGTTTTTT. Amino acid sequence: CASSLAGSNTGELFF.

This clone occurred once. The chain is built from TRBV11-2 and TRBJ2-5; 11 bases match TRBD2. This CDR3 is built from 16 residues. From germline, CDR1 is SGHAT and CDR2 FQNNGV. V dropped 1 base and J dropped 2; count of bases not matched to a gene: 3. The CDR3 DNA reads TGTGCCAGCAGCTTAGGGACTAGCGGGTGGCAAGAGACCCAGTACTTC. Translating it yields CASSLGTSGWQETQYF.

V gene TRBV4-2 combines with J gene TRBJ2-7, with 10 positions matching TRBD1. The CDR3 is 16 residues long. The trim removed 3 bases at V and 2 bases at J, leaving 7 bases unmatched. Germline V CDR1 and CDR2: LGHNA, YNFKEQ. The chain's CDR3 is CASSQDPGQGPYEQYF. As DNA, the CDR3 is TGTGCCAGCAGCCAGGACCCGGGACAGGGGCCCTACGAGCAGTACTTC.

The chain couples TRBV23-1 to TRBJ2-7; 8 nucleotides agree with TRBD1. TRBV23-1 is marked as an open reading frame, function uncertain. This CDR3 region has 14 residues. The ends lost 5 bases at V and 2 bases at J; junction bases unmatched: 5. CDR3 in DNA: TGCGCCAGCAGTGACAGGGGCCGGCCCTACGAGCAGTACTTC. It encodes CASSDRGRPYEQYF.